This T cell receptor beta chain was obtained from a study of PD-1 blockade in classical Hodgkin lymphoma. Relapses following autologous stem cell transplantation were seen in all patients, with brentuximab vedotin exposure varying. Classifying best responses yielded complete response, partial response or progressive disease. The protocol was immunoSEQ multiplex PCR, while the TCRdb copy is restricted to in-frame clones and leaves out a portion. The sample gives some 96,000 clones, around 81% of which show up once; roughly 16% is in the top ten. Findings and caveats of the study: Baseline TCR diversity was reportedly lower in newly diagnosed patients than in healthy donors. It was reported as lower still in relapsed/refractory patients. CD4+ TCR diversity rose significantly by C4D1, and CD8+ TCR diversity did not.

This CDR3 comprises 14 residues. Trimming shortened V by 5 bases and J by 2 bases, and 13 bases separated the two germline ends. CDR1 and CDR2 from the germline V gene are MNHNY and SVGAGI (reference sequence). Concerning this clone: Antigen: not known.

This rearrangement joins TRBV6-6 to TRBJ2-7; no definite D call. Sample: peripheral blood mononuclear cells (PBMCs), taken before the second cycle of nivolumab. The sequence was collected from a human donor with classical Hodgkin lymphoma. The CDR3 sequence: CASSDRDEAYEQYF. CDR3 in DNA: TGTGCCAGCAGTGACCGCGACGAAGCCTACGAGCAGTACTTC.